This TCR beta chain was recorded in a study of T cells in Graves' hyperthyroidism and ophthalmopathy. Across the study: Upon initial diagnosis and before any treatment, peripheral blood was collected.

With V trimmed by 5 bases and J by 6 bases, 13 bases remained unmatched. The CDR3 totals 16 residues. Germline V CDR1 and CDR2: SGHAT, FQNNGV. It was RNA transcripts that yielded the amplified TCR beta CDR3 regions. An initial round of RT-PCR targeting the TCR CDR3 relied on the HTBI primer set. TCRdb reprocessed the multiplex PCR reads via MiXCR and lists one record per CDR3 protein. Of roughly 750,000 distinct CDR3 sequences in the sample, about a sixth were seen once. Sample: blood. The TCR sequence derives from a man aged 18-30 years with Graves' hyperthyroidism. The V call is TRBV11-2, the J call TRBJ2-1; 7 bases agree with TRBD2. DNA for the CDR3: TGTGCCAGCAGCAAACTAGCGCGGGGTACGTCCAATGAGCAGTTCTTC. Translated, it gives CASSKLARGTSNEQFF.